The sequence of this T cell receptor beta chain was determined in a study of response to subunit inactivated influenza vaccine. The study's findings and limits: The study's authors posited that every seasonal influenza vaccination enlists few new T cells.

The CDR3 spans 13 residues. The V gene end was trimmed by 6 bases and the J gene end by 7 bases; junction bases not matched to a gene: 3. In its sample, this clonotype was seen many times. The antigen is not known. In TCRdb, the RT-PCR reads were re-called with MiXCR into one record per CDR3 protein. The sample consists of more than 150,000 distinct CDR3 sequences, approximately 9.2% of them appearing once. The receptor's source is a man in his fifties who received an inactivated influenza vaccine. This specimen was non-naive T cells sorted from PBMCs, taken on the day of vaccination. The chain is built from TRBV12-3 or TRBV12-4 and TRBJ1-6; 7 nucleotides line up with TRBD1. CDR3 bases: TGTGCCAGCAGACCGGGACAGAATTCACCCCTCCACTTT. It yields the protein CASRPGQNSPLHF.